This is a list of T cell receptor beta chains from one sample in a study of T cell repertoires in cytomegalovirus infection. These TCRs' antigens remain unknown. TCRdb itself ran the reads through MiXCR, one entry per CDR3 protein. Here the sample spans 100,000 to 150,000 distinct CDR3 sequences, around 32% being singletons. This specimen was CD8+ T cells from cultured PBMCs, taken from culture after CMV antigen stimulation. These receptors were collected from a human donor in good health (CMV status not recorded). Some clones in this sample may be carry-over from other donors' samples. Both conserved end residues are part of each CDR3. D genes are given only for firm matches. Not all rows give a size; the values are once, few, many and, for expanded clones, a class.

d_gene | abundance | j_gene | v_gene | CDR3nt | CDR3aa
. | . | TRBJ2-2 | TRBV6-6 | TGTGCCAGCAGTTACGAGGGAATCGGGGAGCTGTTTTTT | CASSYEGIGELFF
TRBD1 | few | TRBJ1-3 | TRBV6-8 | TGTGCCACGGGGACAGGGGGCCCGAGCTCTGGAAACACCATATATTTT | CATGTGGPSSGNTIYF
TRBD1 | . | TRBJ2-6 | TRBV7-9 | TGTGCCAGCAGCTCGGGCCCTTTCCCGGGACAGGGGGCTTTTGGGGCCAACGTCCTGACTTTC | CASSSGPFPGQGAFGANVLTF
. | . | TRBJ2-1 | TRBV6-8 | TGTGCCAGCAGAAGGAGGGATGAGCAGTTCTTC | CASRRRDEQFF
TRBD1 | . | TRBJ2-1 | TRBV7-2 | TGTGCCAGCAGCATTACAGGGGGCTCCTACAATGAGCAGTTCTTC | CASSITGGSYNEQFF
. | . | TRBJ1-6 | TRBV20-1 | TGCAGTGCCAGGCCAAGGGGTAGCTCCTATAATTCACCCCTCCACTTT | CSARPRGSSYNSPLHF
TRBD1 | many | TRBJ1-2 | TRBV10-3 | TGTGCCATCAAAATCTGGACAGGGATTTCCTATGGCTACACCTTC | CAIKIWTGISYGYTF
TRBD1 | many | TRBJ1-5 | TRBV20-1 | TGCAGTGCTGGGGAGTTCCGGGACAGGGGGCTGAGCAATCAGCCCCAGCATTTT | CSAGEFRDRGLSNQPQHF
. | . | TRBJ1-5 | TRBV4-1 | TGCGCCAGCAGCCAAGCGTACCAGGGGCTAGGCCAGCCCCAGCATTTT | CASSQAYQGLGQPQHF
. | once | TRBJ2-5 | TRBV6-2/TRBV6-3 | TGTGCCAGCGAGCAGGGTAACCAAGAGACCCAGTACTTC | CASEQGNQETQYF
. | . | TRBJ2-1 | TRBV19 | TGTGCCAGTAGCGGCAGGAACGGAGATGAGCAGTTCTTC | CASSGRNGDEQFF
. | few | TRBJ2-1 | TRBV29-1 | TGCAGCGTTGCGGGTCAAGAGTTTTACAATGAGCAGTTCTTC | CSVAGQEFYNEQFF
. | . | TRBJ2-1 | TRBV15 | TGTGCCACCAGCAGTTGGCCTCAGGGAAGCTCCTACAATGAGCAGTTCTTC | CATSSWPQGSSYNEQFF
. | once | TRBJ2-1 | TRBV7-3 | TGTGCCAGCAGCTTTGGACGGGGGCCCACCCGGGATGAGCAGTTCTTC | CASSFGRGPTRDEQFF
. | many | TRBJ2-3 | TRBV5-1 | TGTGCCAGCAGCTTTGGGGATACGCAGTATTTT | CASSFGDTQYF
TRBD1 | few | TRBJ1-4 | TRBV20-1 | TGCAGTGCTAGTGACAGGGTTGGGGAAAAACTGTTTTTT | CSASDRVGEKLFF
TRBD1 | many | TRBJ1-5 | TRBV7-2 | TGTGCCAGCAGCTTTGTTACAGGGGGCAATCAGCCCCAGCATTTT | CASSFVTGGNQPQHF
TRBD1 | few | TRBJ1-1 | TRBV28 | TGTGCCAGCAGTTTACCCCGCGACAGGGGATCGAACACTGAAGCTTTCTTT | CASSLPRDRGSNTEAFF
TRBD2 | . | TRBJ2-6 | TRBV4-1 | TGCGCCAGCAGCCAAGAAGGTCTACCCGGGGGGTCTGGGGCCAACGTCCTGACTTTC | CASSQEGLPGGSGANVLTF
. | . | TRBJ2-1 | TRBV10-3 | TGTGCCATCAGTGAGTCGTTATTTCGACGCGGTAGCAGATCCTACAATGAGCAGTTCTTC | CAISESLFRRGSRSYNEQFF
. | . | TRBJ1-1 | TRBV7-2 | TGTGCCAGCAGCTTAGCGCTGAGCACTGAAGCTTTCTTT | CASSLALSTEAFF
. | few | TRBJ2-7 | TRBV7-9 | TGTGCCAGCAGCCCTGATGGGGGACTGTTCTACGAGCAGTACTTC | CASSPDGGLFYEQYF
TRBD1 | . | TRBJ2-5 | TRBV24-1 | TGTGCCACCAGTGATTTTACAGGGGGCCAAGAGACCCAGTACTTC | CATSDFTGGQETQYF
TRBD2 | . | TRBJ2-3 | TRBV7-6 | TGTGCCAGCAGCTTAATAGCGGGGGGTAGAGATACGCAGTATTTT | CASSLIAGGRDTQYF
. | . | TRBJ1-1 | TRBV29-1 | TGCAGCGTTGTTGGGGCCGAAAACACTGAAGCTTTCTTT | CSVVGAENTEAFF
. | few | TRBJ2-7 | TRBV7-9 | TGTGCCAGCAGCTCAAACCCGGGAACAGGGCACTTC | CASSSNPGTGHF
. | . | TRBJ1-1 | TRBV5-1 | TGCGCCAGCAGCTTGGCGCCGGGGGCGAGGACTGAAGCTTTCTTT | CASSLAPGARTEAFF
. | . | TRBJ2-2 | TRBV10-3 | TGTGCCATCAGTGACCCCGGGGAGCTGTTTTTT | CAISDPGELFF
. | once | TRBJ1-1 | TRBV18 | TGTGCCAGCTCATCAACGGGGGTGGGGACTGAAGCTTTCTTT | CASSSTGVGTEAFF
TRBD1 | . | TRBJ2-7 | TRBV5-1 | TGCGCCAGCAGCCTGGACGTAACAGGGGGCTTCGAGCAGTACTTC | CASSLDVTGGFEQYF
. | many | TRBJ1-5 | TRBV6-5 | TGTGCCAGCAGTTACGGAATCAGCAATCAGCCCCAGCATTTT | CASSYGISNQPQHF
. | few | TRBJ1-1 | TRBV13 | TGTGCCAGCAGCCGGGCGGCGGGGGGCACTGAAGCTTTCTTT | CASSRAAGGTEAFF
. | . | TRBJ2-1 | TRBV20-1 | TGCAGTGCTAGAACACAGCTTATCGGCCGGGATGAGCAGTTCTTC | CSARTQLIGRDEQFF
. | many | TRBJ1-5 | TRBV2 | TGTGCCAGCAGTGAGTCAGGTTATAGCAATCAGCCCCAGCATTTT | CASSESGYSNQPQHF
TRBD1 | . | TRBJ2-2 | TRBV6-5 | TGTGCCAGCAGAGCCGGGACAGGAGTCAACACCGGGGAGCTGTTTTTT | CASRAGTGVNTGELFF
TRBD2 | many | TRBJ2-7 | TRBV7-9 | TGTGCCAGCAGCGGGACTAGCGGGAGGAGCTCCTACGAGCAGTACTTC | CASSGTSGRSSYEQYF